The 8 T cell receptor beta chains in this list originate from one sample, sequenced in a study of PD-1 blockade in classical Hodgkin lymphoma. All patients experienced relapse after autologous stem cell transplantation, and brentuximab vedotin exposure was variable. TCRdb's table, derived via immunoSEQ multiplex PCR, lists solely in-frame clones and lacks some. Of roughly 32,000 clones in the sample, roughly 82% were seen once. The input for sequencing was peripheral blood mononuclear cells (PBMCs), taken at baseline. Receptors were obtained from a human donor with classical Hodgkin lymphoma.

V is TRBV18 and J is TRBJ1-1; D is perhaps TRBD1 (5 bases). CDR3 length: 14 residues. Germline V CDR1 and CDR2: KGHSH, LQKENI. Trimming left V 3 bases short and J 7 bases short, with 15 bases between. The CDR3 loop is CASSPPGLSFEAFF. For the CDR3, the DNA is TGTGCCAGCTCACCCCCGGGACTATCGTTTGAAGCTTTCTTT.

The chain employs TRBV18 and TRBJ2-5; a weak D match, TRBD1 (5 bases). In germline, CDR1 is KGHSH, CDR2 LQKENI. Trimming stripped 5 bases from V and 4 bases from J, with 11 bases between. The CDR3 contains 13 residues. In nucleotides, the CDR3 is TGTGCCAGCTCATCAGGGTTAGGAGAGACCCAGTACTTC. It translates to CASSSGLGETQYF.

This chain links TRBV9 with TRBJ1-4, with 8 positions matching TRBD1. CDR1 is SGDLS and CDR2 is YYNGEE in the germline V gene. This CDR3 comprises 15 residues. V gave up 3 bases and J gave up 5 bases; unmatched junction bases: 6. Here the CDR3 reads CASSGDRGVNEKLFF. The CDR3 DNA follows: TGTGCCAGCAGCGGAGACAGGGGAGTCAATGAAAAACTGTTTTTT.

The chain is built from TRBV11-1 and TRBJ2-1; 7 nucleotides align to TRBD1. The CDR3 runs 16 residues. Per the germline V gene, CDR1 is SGHAT and CDR2 is FQDESV (reference sequence). The V gene end was trimmed by 1 base and the J gene end by 1 base; junction bases not matched to a gene: 4. In DNA, the CDR3 is TGTGCCAGCAGCTTAGAGGGACAGCTATCCTACAATGAGCAGTTCTTC. It specifies CASSLEGQLSYNEQFF.

V gene TRBV4-1 combines with J gene TRBJ2-5; 7 bases agree with TRBD2. This CDR3 region has 16 residues. In germline, CDR1 is MGHRA, CDR2 YSYEKL. The trim removed 1 base at V and 0 bases at J, leaving 5 bases unmatched. CDR3 nucleotide sequence: TGCGCCAGCAGCCAAGGACGACGGGAGGACCAAGAGACCCAGTACTTC. Translating it yields CASSQGRREDQETQYF.

CDR3 nucleotides: TGTGCCAGCAGCGTAGGCAGAGGGAATTCACCCCTCCACTTT. The encoded protein is CASSVGRGNSPLHF. The genes are TRBV9 and TRBJ1-6, with D unclear. Trimming removed 0 bases from V and 7 bases from J, with 8 bases in between. The CDR3 is made up of 14 amino acids. From germline, CDR1 is SGDLS and CDR2 YYNGEE. The whole variable domain, remainder taken from reference TRBV9 and TRBJ1-6, is DSGVTQTPKHLITATGQRVTLRCSPRSGDLSVYWYQQSLDQGLQFLIQYYNGEERAKGNILERFSAQQFPDLHSELNLSSLELGDSALYFCASSVGRGNSPLHFGNGTRLTVT.

The J gene is TRBJ2-2, the V gene TRBV9, with a weak D call TRBD1 (6 bases). Per germline, CDR1 SGDLS and CDR2 YYNGEE. Trimming left V 3 bases short and J 6 bases short, with 12 bases between. This CDR3 spans 14 amino acids. The CDR3 DNA reads TGTGCCAGCAGCGCGCAGGGGATATCCGGGGAGCTGTTTTTT. Amino acid sequence: CASSAQGISGELFF.

The chain employs TRBV7-8 and TRBJ1-5; 7 positions agree with TRBD1. Germline trimming cut 0 bases from V and 0 bases from J; bases unmatched to any gene: 2. Germline V lookup: CDR1 SGHVS, CDR2 FQNEAQ. The CDR3 contains 16 residues. The CDR3 DNA reads as TGTGCCAGCAGCTTAGCGACAGGGTATAGCAATCAGCCCCAGCATTTT. Protein sequence: CASSLATGYSNQPQHF.